Shown below are 4 T cell receptor beta chains from a single sample sequenced in a study of cytomegalovirus exposure and HLA in healthy donors. This PCR relied on a set of 60 Vbeta primers and 13 Jbeta primers. The table came from immunoSEQ multiplex PCR; TCRdb's copy has only in-frame clones and leaves some out. This table holds 95,000 to 120,000 clones, around 77% found once. The sample was PBMCs. Receptors were obtained from a woman in her 30s in good health and CMV-seropositive.

V gene TRBV6-6 combines with J gene TRBJ2-7; 9 nucleotides match TRBD1. CDR1 MNHNY and CDR2 SVGAGI come from the germline V gene (reference sequence). J lost 6 bases, V lost 4 bases, and 10 bases had no gene match. This CDR3 spans 15 amino acids. The CDR3 coding sequence is TGTGCCAGCAGTTCCCCGGGACAGGGTCACGTCGAGCAGTACTTC. Its translation: CASSSPGQGHVEQYF.

The V and J genes are TRBV30 and TRBJ2-5, with 8 bases identical to TRBD2. The CDR3 runs 14 residues. The V gene's germline CDR1 is GTSNPN and CDR2 SVGIG (reference sequence). V shed 3 bases and J 4 bases; nucleotides not matched to a gene: 7. The CDR3 is CAWSYGGARETQYF. The CDR3 nucleotides read TGTGCCTGGAGCTACGGGGGGGCCCGAGAGACCCAGTACTTC.

The chain has TRBV6-4 and TRBJ1-3; D may be TRBD1 (6 bases). Germline CDR1 and CDR2: MRHNA and SNTAGT. The CDR3 is 16 amino acids. Trimming removed 3 bases from V and 0 bases from J, with 12 bases in between. The CDR3 region is CASSEGAGDSGNTIYF. The CDR3 bases are TGTGCCAGCAGTGAGGGGGCAGGAGACTCTGGAAACACCATATATTTT.

This clone appeared a single time. The V gene is TRBV7-9, the J gene TRBJ1-1; tentatively, D is TRBD1 (5 bases). Germline assignment: CDR1 SEHNR and CDR2 FQNEAQ (reference sequence). The germline V and J ends were trimmed by 3 bases and 4 bases, with 12 bases remaining between them. The CDR3 sequence is 14 residues long. CDR3 DNA: TGTGCCAGCAGCTTTCAGCAGGGTACCACTGAAGCTTTCTTT. Translating it yields CASSFQQGTTEAFF.